A single sample gave rise to the 20 T cell receptor beta chains below, sequenced in a study of blood T cell repertoires in COVID-19. Profiling relied on immunoSEQ multiplex PCR, and the TCRdb table lists in-frame clones only, not all of them. Of just over 150,000 clones listed, approximately 90% were seen once; the top ten hold about 2.5%. The sample comprised peripheral blood. The receptors derive from a woman in her 70s with acute or convalescent COVID-19.

V gene TRBV3-1 (or the pseudogene TRBV3-2) combines with J gene TRBJ2-7; a possible D gene is TRBD2 (6 bases). The germline V and J ends were trimmed by 5 bases and 6 bases, with 20 bases remaining between them. Germline V gene data show CDR1 as LGHDT and CDR2 as YNNKEL (reference sequence). The CDR3 spans 15 residues. The CDR3 DNA reads as TGTGCCAGCAGCGGTGGGGGAAGCGGGCTCCTCGAGCAGTACTTC. The encoded protein is CASSGGGSGLLEQYF.

The chain recombines TRBV14 with TRBJ1-6; no clear D gene. V was pared by 1 base and J by 6 bases, with 13 bases between. Germline CDR1 reads SGHDN; CDR2 reads FVKESK. The CDR3 contains 16 residues. Here the CDR3 DNA reads TGTGCCAGCAGCCAAGTGAGCCTACAGACTAATTCACCCCTCCACTTT. This encodes CASSQVSLQTNSPLHF.

This sequence joins TRBV7-2 and TRBJ2-2; 9 nucleotides match TRBD2. The trim removed 0 bases at V and 1 base at J, leaving 3 bases unmatched. Germline CDR1 reads SGHTA; CDR2 reads FQGNSA. This CDR3 region has 17 residues. The CDR3 loop reads CASSLAAGGQNTGELFF. The CDR3 region has the DNA TGTGCCAGCAGCTTAGCGGCGGGGGGGCAGAACACCGGGGAGCTGTTTTTT. The complete variable domain, with remaining parts taken from reference TRBV7-2 and TRBJ2-2, reads GAGVSQSPSNKVTEKGKDVELRCDPISGHTALYWYRQSLGQGLEFLIYFQGNSAPDKSGLPSDRFSAERTGGSVSTLTIQRTQQEDSAVYLCASSLAAGGQNTGELFFGEGSRLTVL.

This chain uses TRBV19 with TRBJ2-7; D might be TRBD2 (7 bases). Looked up from germline, CDR1 is LNHDA and CDR2 is SQIVND (reference sequence). Trimming removed 1 base from V and 0 bases from J, with 13 bases in between. The CDR3 runs to 16 residues. CDR3 bases: TGTGCCAGTAGTATAGGGGGGGGCTGGAGCTCCTACGAGCAGTACTTC. Translation: CASSIGGGWSSYEQYF.

This sequence joins TRBV9 and TRBJ1-6; D might be TRBD1 (6 bases). V gave up 3 bases and J gave up 2 bases, with 9 bases separating them. Germline loops: CDR1 SGDLS, CDR2 YYNGEE. This CDR3 has 15 amino acids. The CDR3 loop is CASSGTETYNSPLHF. The CDR3, as DNA: TGTGCCAGCAGCGGGACAGAAACCTATAATTCACCCCTCCACTTT.

The rearrangement joins TRBV10-3 to TRBJ1-2; D is ambiguous. V lost 2 bases and J 0 bases, leaving 10 bases between the germline ends. The germline CDR1 and CDR2 sequences are ENHRY and SYGVKD. CDR3 size: 15 residues. CDR3 protein: CAISEAEGANYGYTF. CDR3 in DNA: TGTGCCATCAGTGAGGCGGAGGGAGCTAACTATGGCTACACCTTC.

The chain links TRBV10-3 to TRBJ1-5, with a weak D call TRBD1 (5 bases). V shed 2 bases and J shed 6 bases, with 14 bases lying between them. The CDR3 totals 15 residues. Germline CDR1 ENHRY, CDR2 SYGVKD. CDR3 in amino acids: CAISERLGGGQPQHF. DNA for the CDR3: TGTGCCATCAGTGAGCGACTGGGGGGAGGTCAGCCCCAGCATTTT.

This chain links TRBV5-1 with TRBJ1-5; D not certain. V gave up 4 bases and J gave up 5 bases, with 10 bases separating them. The CDR3 is 13 residues long. Per the germline V gene, CDR1 is SGHRS and CDR2 is YFSETQ. In nucleotides, the CDR3 is TGCGCCAGCAGCGACTTTCCCCATCAGCCCCAGCATTTT. It translates to CASSDFPHQPQHF. Drawing the rest from reference TRBV5-1 and TRBJ1-5, the complete variable domain is KAGVTQTPRYLIKTRGQQVTLSCSPISGHRSVSWYQQTPGQGLQFLFEYFSETQRNKGNFPGRFSGRQFSNSRSEMNVSTLELGDSALYLCASSDFPHQPQHFGDGTRLSIL.

This chain joins TRBV7-2 and TRBJ1-5, with D maybe TRBD1 (6 bases). V gave up 4 bases and J gave up 4 bases, with 8 bases separating them. CDR1 is SGHTA and CDR2 is FQGNSA in the germline V gene. The CDR3 extends over 13 amino acids. The CDR3 protein is CASSWGPNQPQHF. The CDR3 DNA reads as TGTGCCAGCAGCTGGGGGCCTAATCAGCCCCAGCATTTT. The full variable domain, in which reference TRBV7-2 and TRBJ1-5 provide the parts outside the CDR3, is GAGVSQSPSNKVTEKGKDVELRCDPISGHTALYWYRQSLGQGLEFLIYFQGNSAPDKSGLPSDRFSAERTGGSVSTLTIQRTQQEDSAVYLCASSWGPNQPQHFGDGTRLSIL.

As concerns this clone: A junction end diverges from the germline sequence, so it may reflect a read error. CDR3 sequence: CASSLERGGTGELFF. For the CDR3, the DNA is TGTGCCAGCAGCCTAGAGCGGGGCGGGACCGGGGAGCTGTTTTTT. The chain is built from TRBV11-3 and TRBJ2-2; 7 bases map to TRBD2. In germline, CDR1 is SGHNT, CDR2 YENEEA. This CDR3 spans 15 amino acids.

V usage is TRBV19 and J usage is TRBJ1-4, with D tentatively TRBD1 (5 bases). Trimming took off 3 bases at V and 8 bases at J, with 10 bases between the two ends. CDR1 LNHDA and CDR2 SQIVND come from the germline V gene (reference sequence). The CDR3 loop spans 13 amino acids. The CDR3 reads CASSIRVEEKLFF. Written as DNA, the CDR3 is TGTGCCAGTAGTATCAGGGTAGAGGAAAAACTGTTTTTT.

The gene calls are TRBV5-1 and TRBJ2-7, with D maybe TRBD1 (5 bases). Trimming removed 4 bases from V and 3 bases from J, with 11 bases in between. Per germline, CDR1 SGHRS and CDR2 YFSETQ. CDR3 length equals 13 residues. CDR3 region: CASSLEDNYEQYF. For the CDR3, the DNA is TGCGCCAGCAGCCTTGAGGACAACTACGAGCAGTACTTC.

The chain carries TRBV6-1 and TRBJ2-7; perhaps TRBD2 as D (6 bases). Germline lookup yields CDR1 MNHNS and CDR2 SASEGT. This CDR3 contains 16 residues. The V end lost 0 bases, the J end lost 3 bases, and 15 bases lay between the germline ends. Here the CDR3 DNA reads TGTGCCAGCAGTGAAGCCTGGACTACAAAAATCTACGAGCAGTACTTC. Translation: CASSEAWTTKIYEQYF.

This sequence joins TRBV19 and TRBJ1-4; D is possibly TRBD1 (5 bases). Germline V gene sequence: CDR1 LNHDA, CDR2 SQIVND (reference sequence). V was clipped by 4 bases and J by 7 bases, with 13 bases between them. There are 14 residues in the CDR3. CDR3 loop: CASSSGTLGEKLFF. The CDR3 DNA reads as TGTGCCAGTAGTAGCGGGACGTTAGGTGAAAAACTGTTTTTT. Full variable domain (missing parts from reference TRBV19 and TRBJ1-4): DGGITQSPKYLFRKEGQNVTLSCEQNLNHDAMYWYRQDPGQGLRLIYYSQIVNDFQKGDIAEGYSVSREKKESFPLTVTSAQKNPTAFYLCASSSGTLGEKLFFGSGTQLSVL.

This clone appeared once. The V and J genes are TRBV29-1 and TRBJ2-2; the D is unclear. V lost 3 bases and J 2 bases, leaving 7 bases between the germline ends. Looked up from germline, CDR1 is SQVTM and CDR2 is ANQGSEA. The CDR3 is 13 residues long. The CDR3 DNA follows: TGCAGCGTTGATTACAGAAACACCGGGGAGCTGTTTTTT. The encoded protein is CSVDYRNTGELFF.

The chain employs TRBV5-4 and TRBJ2-5; 7 nucleotides align to TRBD2. The trim removed 0 bases at V and 2 bases at J, leaving 4 bases unmatched. The V gene's germline CDR1 is SGHNT and CDR2 YYREEE (reference sequence). The CDR3 runs 15 residues. In DNA, the CDR3 is TGTGCCAGCAGCTTGGGGGGGGGAAGGCAAGAGACCCAGTACTTC. Encoded protein: CASSLGGGRQETQYF.

This rearrangement joins TRBV19 to TRBJ2-3; tentatively, D is TRBD2 (6 bases). With 3 bases removed from V and 1 base from J, the gap between germline ends came to 17 bases. The germline V gene encodes CDR1 LNHDA and CDR2 SQIVND (reference sequence). This CDR3 region has 17 residues. The CDR3 DNA reads as TGTGCCAGTAGTATGTACGGGAGCTTAGGAGGCACAGATACGCAGTATTTT. The encoded protein is CASSMYGSLGGTDTQYF.

The genes are TRBV9 and TRBJ1-4, with 9 bases matching TRBD1. V lost 4 bases and J lost 7; bases outside the gene matches: 8. This CDR3 spans 15 amino acids. CDR1 SGDLS and CDR2 YYNGEE come from the germline V gene. The CDR3 DNA sequence: TGTGCCAGCAGCCTCGACAGGGGGGGAGGTGAAAAACTGTTTTTT. Residues: CASSLDRGGGEKLFF.

This chain uses TRBV21-1 with TRBJ1-3. TRBV21-1 is deemed a pseudogene. The CDR3 loop spans 16 amino acids. CDR3 DNA sequence: TGTGCCAGCAGCTCTATGCGGGGGGCTGCGGGAAACACCATATATTTT. Translation: CASSSMRGAAGNTIYF.

This clone appeared once. The genes are TRBV4-2 and TRBJ2-1, with TRBD1 identical over 7 bases. Trimming at V came to 9 bases and at J to 7 bases, leaving 12 bases not matched to a gene. The CDR3 length is 14 residues. Germline lookup yields CDR1 LGHNA and CDR2 YNFKEQ. Written as DNA, the CDR3 is TGTGCCAGTCGCGGGTCAGGGGGAAGGAATGAGCAGTTCTTC. Protein sequence: CASRGSGGRNEQFF.